In this sample, the clone carrying this T cell receptor beta chain turned up a few times. Its antigen is unknown. A much larger clone sits a single nucleotide away, making a read error possible. V shed 0 bases and J 2 bases; nucleotides not matched to a gene: 5. Germline V gene sequence: CDR1 MNHEY, CDR2 SVGAGI. CDR3 length: 16 amino acids. The data are from a study of lung T cells in sarcoidosis with Löfgren's syndrome. MiXCR, run by TCRdb on the reads, gives a single entry per CDR3 protein. The repertoire consists of just under 20,000 distinct CDR3 sequences, with 20% to 25% occurring once and the leading ten covering around 4.1%. Broader study findings: Shared TRAV12-1 and TRBV2 CDR3 motifs were reported across several patients.

Material: CD4+ T cells from PBMCs. The J gene is TRBJ2-7, the V gene TRBV6-5; 9 nucleotides line up with TRBD2. The sequence derives from a human donor with sarcoidosis (Löfgren's syndrome or another form), or a control subject (not recorded which). The chain's CDR3 is CASSYSAAGGAYEQYF. CDR3 coding DNA: TGTGCCAGCAGTTACTCGGCAGCGGGAGGCGCCTACGAGCAGTACTTC.